The 16 T cell receptor beta chains given below trace back to one sample, sequenced in a study of beta chain features in type 1 diabetes. Reverse transcribing all isolated RNA meant expressed TCRB transcripts were sequenced. Method: immunoSEQ multiplex PCR; TCRdb's copy keeps in-frame clones and lacks some. The repertoire holds some 270,000 clones, with about 7.8% as singletons. Source material: central memory CD4+ T cells from blood. The receptor source for this set is a woman aged 18-35 years in good health.

The chain recombines TRBV9 with TRBJ2-2; D gene uncertain. V was cut by 4 bases and J by 5 bases, with 12 bases left in between. The CDR3 is 14 residues long. Germline loops: CDR1 SGDLS, CDR2 YYNGEE. DNA for the CDR3: TGTGCCAGCAGCACCACCCCCCAGACCGGGGAGCTGTTTTTT. It is translated as CASSTTPQTGELFF.

This clone was counted between two and nine times. The rearrangement links TRBV4-2 to TRBJ2-1; perhaps TRBD2 as D (6 bases). The CDR3 consists of 14 residues. V was cut by 2 bases and J by 1 base, with 6 bases left in between. Germline V gene data show CDR1 as LGHNA and CDR2 as YNFKEQ. DNA of the CDR3: TGTGCCAGCAGCCAACTAGCGTCCTACAATGAGCAGTTCTTC. Its translation is CASSQLASYNEQFF.

The J gene is TRBJ2-7, the V gene TRBV6-5, with D possibly TRBD1 on 6 matching bases. The ends were cut back, 8 bases at V and 3 bases at J, with 11 bases in the middle. Germline V gene data show CDR1 as MNHEY and CDR2 as SVGAGI. The CDR3 is 12 residues long. CDR3 amino acids: CASSEGGYEQYF. The CDR3 bases are TGTGCCAGCTCTGAAGGGGGCTACGAGCAGTACTTC.

The V and J genes are TRBV4-3 and TRBJ2-2; the D gene is possibly TRBD2 (6 bases). The germline V gene encodes CDR1 LGHNA and CDR2 YSLEER. With 3 bases removed from V and 5 bases from J, the gap between germline ends came to 13 bases. This CDR3 comprises 15 residues. For the CDR3, the DNA is TGCGCCAGCAGCCAGGGACCCCGGGGGACCGGGGAGCTGTTTTTT. It yields the protein CASSQGPRGTGELFF.

In this sample, this clone turned up a few times. The chain links TRBV4-3 to TRBJ2-1, with D unclear. Germline V gene data show CDR1 as LGHNA and CDR2 as YSLEER. Trimming shortened V by 0 bases and J by 10 bases, and 10 bases separated the two germline ends. The CDR3 has 13 amino acids. The CDR3 sequence: CASSQDELREQFF. CDR3 nucleotides: TGCGCCAGCAGCCAAGATGAGTTGAGGGAGCAGTTCTTC.

The chain has TRBV7-9 and TRBJ2-1; D might be TRBD1 or TRBD2, each matching 5 bases. The CDR3 totals 11 residues. Trimming pared 5 bases from V and 9 bases from J, leaving 8 bases between. In germline, CDR1 is SEHNR, CDR2 FQNEAQ (reference sequence). CDR3 amino acids: CASSERGEQFF. In DNA, the CDR3 is TGTGCCAGCAGCGAGAGGGGTGAGCAGTTCTTC.

The V and J genes are TRBV10-3 and TRBJ2-2; TRBD1 is a possible D gene (5 bases). The CDR3 is made up of 16 amino acids. Germline V gives CDR1 ENHRY, CDR2 SYGVKD. V lost 0 bases and J lost 5, with 13 bases in between. CDR3 sequence (DNA): TGTGCCATCAGTGAGTCTGCAGGGTATCGAACCGGGGAGCTGTTTTTT. It is translated as CAISESAGYRTGELFF.

The chain recombines TRBV7-2 with TRBJ2-1; 10 bases line up with TRBD2. After removal of 3 bases from V and 4 bases from J, the junction contained 9 bases not matched to a gene. Germline-derived CDR1 and CDR2 are SGHTA and FQGNSA. CDR3 length: 17 residues. This chain's CDR3 is CASSLEGSGGLYNEQFF. In DNA, the CDR3 is TGTGCCAGCAGCTTGGAGGGTAGCGGGGGGCTTTACAATGAGCAGTTCTTC.

The gene calls are TRBV5-4 and TRBJ1-2, with D hard to call. Trimming took 0 bases from V and 5 from J, leaving 11 bases between them. CDR1 and CDR2 (germline): SGHNT, YYREEE (reference sequence). This CDR3 region has 14 residues. The CDR3 spells CASSLEGARYGYTF. Here the CDR3 DNA reads TGTGCCAGCAGCTTGGAGGGCGCTCGGTATGGCTACACCTTC.

This clone showed up just a few times. The V and J genes are TRBV28 and TRBJ1-2; D is possibly TRBD1 (6 bases). Trimming removed 5 bases from V and 6 bases from J, with 16 bases in between. Germline V gene sequence: CDR1 MDHEN, CDR2 SYDVKM. The CDR3 length is 14 residues. CDR3 protein: CASSTTGGADGYTF. The CDR3, as DNA: TGTGCCAGCAGTACCACGGGGGGGGCGGATGGCTACACCTTC.

This clone was picked up many times. The rearrangement joins TRBV19 to TRBJ1-4, with 7 bases fitting TRBD1. J lost 3 bases, V lost 9 bases, and 7 bases had no gene match. Germline lookup yields CDR1 LNHDA and CDR2 SQIVND (reference sequence). The CDR3 totals 14 residues. CDR3 sequence: CASGEGTANEKLFF. DNA of the CDR3: TGTGCCAGCGGGGAGGGGACAGCTAATGAAAAACTGTTTTTT. Looking up the rest from reference TRBV19 and TRBJ1-4 gives the full variable domain: DGGITQSPKYLFRKEGQNVTLSCEQNLNHDAMYWYRQDPGQGLRLIYYSQIVNDFQKGDIAEGYSVSREKKESFPLTVTSAQKNPTAFYLCASGEGTANEKLFFGSGTQLSVL.

The chain links TRBV5-1 to TRBJ2-5, with D uncertain. The CDR3 covers 13 residues. The V end lost 1 base, the J end lost 2 bases, and 6 bases lay between the germline ends. Germline CDR1 SGHRS, CDR2 YFSETQ. CDR3 in DNA: TGCGCCAGCAGCTTGACTCATCAAGAGACCCAGTACTTC. Protein product: CASSLTHQETQYF.

This sequence joins TRBV7-2 and TRBJ2-7, with TRBD1 as a possible D gene (6 bases). This CDR3 has 15 amino acids. From germline, CDR1 is SGHTA and CDR2 FQGNSA. Trimming cost V 5 bases and J 2 bases, with 16 bases left between them. The CDR3 loop is CASSPGQRRPYEQYF. The CDR3, as DNA: TGTGCCAGCAGCCCAGGACAGCGGCGACCCTACGAGCAGTACTTC.

Worth noting for this clone: Because it lacks the conserved phenylalanine or tryptophan at the end, this CDR3 is likely a read error. Because the CDR3's place on the DNA is in doubt, the DNA is left out and the CDR3 is given as listed by TCRdb. The V gene is TRBV7-9, the J gene TRBJ2-7; the table's D call, TRBD2, was not checked against the DNA. The CDR3 has 14 amino acids, counting both end residues. The germline V gene encodes CDR1 SEHNR and CDR2 FQNEAQ (reference sequence). The CDR3: CASSLSGGARGRVI.

This clone has just a few counts. The chain links TRBV28 to TRBJ1-2; D possibly corresponds to TRBD1 (5 bases). V lost 5 bases to trimming and J lost 5 bases, with 9 bases between them. Germline loops: CDR1 MDHEN, CDR2 SYDVKM. The CDR3 totals 12 residues. This CDR3 reads CASSIGGYGYTF. CDR3 DNA sequence: TGTGCCAGCAGTATCGGGGGATATGGCTACACCTTC.

This clone was seen a few times. The V gene is TRBV7-9, the J gene TRBJ2-1; 7 bases are a match to TRBD2. J was trimmed by 2 bases and V by 5 bases; bases with no gene match: 6. CDR3 length: 15 residues. Germline CDR1 and CDR2: SEHNR and FQNEAQ (reference sequence). Written as DNA, the CDR3 is TGTGCCAGCAGCAGTCCGGGGGGTCCCTACAATGAGCAGTTCTTC. Its translation is CASSSPGGPYNEQFF.